The following is a TCR beta chain sequence with its context. TCR beta CDR3 region amplification was performed from RNA transcripts. With the HTBI primer set, the TCR CDR3 went through a first round of RT-PCR. From the multiplex PCR reads, TCRdb called clonotypes with MiXCR, one entry per CDR3 protein. The sample holds under 550,000 distinct CDR3 sequences; 20% are singletons and the top ten take approximately 48%. The source of the sample is a study of T cells in Graves' hyperthyroidism and ophthalmopathy. CDR1 SGHNT and CDR2 YENEEA come from the germline V gene. CDR3 length equals 14 residues. V lost 5 bases and J lost 4, with 15 bases in between.

The sequence derives from a man aged 40-49 years with Graves' ophthalmopathy. The chain couples TRBV11-3 to TRBJ2-7; D unclear. The specimen was blood. The CDR3 DNA is TGTGCCAGCAGCACCCGTCTACGGGCTTACGAGCAGTACTTC. It translates to CASSTRLRAYEQYF.